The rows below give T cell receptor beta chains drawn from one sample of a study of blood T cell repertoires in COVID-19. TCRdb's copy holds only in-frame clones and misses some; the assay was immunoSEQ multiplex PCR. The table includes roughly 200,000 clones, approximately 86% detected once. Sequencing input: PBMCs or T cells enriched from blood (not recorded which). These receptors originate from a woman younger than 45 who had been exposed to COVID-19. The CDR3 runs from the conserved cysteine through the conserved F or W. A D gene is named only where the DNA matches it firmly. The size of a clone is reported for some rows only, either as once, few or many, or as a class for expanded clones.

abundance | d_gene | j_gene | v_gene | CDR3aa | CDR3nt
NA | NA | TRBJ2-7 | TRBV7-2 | CASSLLRVGEQYF | TGTGCCAGCAGCTTACTGCGGGTTGGGGAGCAGTACTTC
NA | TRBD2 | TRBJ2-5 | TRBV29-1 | CSVNGAGGEETQYF | TGCAGCGTCAATGGAGCGGGGGGGGAAGAGACCCAGTACTTC
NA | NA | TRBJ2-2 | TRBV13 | CASSMRLLLNTGELFF | TGTGCCAGCAGCATGCGCCTACTTCTGAACACCGGGGAGCTGTTTTTT
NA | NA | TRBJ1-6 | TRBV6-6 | CASTQPEGTSPLHF | TGTGCCAGCACCCAGCCGGAGGGGACCTCACCCCTCCACTTT
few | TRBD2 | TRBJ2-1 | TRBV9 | CASSPQGAGGLDEQFF | TGTGCCAGCAGCCCCCAGGGAGCGGGGGGCCTGGATGAGCAGTTCTTC
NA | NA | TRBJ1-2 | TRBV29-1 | CSVEGGRSPTFTF | TGCAGCGTTGAGGGGGGGCGTTCCCCTACTTTCACCTTC
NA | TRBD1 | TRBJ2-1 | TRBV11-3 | CASSSGQGISNEQFF | TGTGCCAGCAGCTCAGGACAGGGGATAAGCAATGAGCAGTTCTTC
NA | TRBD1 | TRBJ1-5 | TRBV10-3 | CAISESGTALVGSNQPQHF | TGTGCCATCAGTGAGTCGGGGACAGCCCTTGTAGGTAGCAATCAGCCCCAGCATTTT
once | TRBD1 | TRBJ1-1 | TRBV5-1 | CASSPGQGNTEAFF | TGCGCCAGCAGCCCGGGACAGGGGAACACTGAAGCTTTCTTT
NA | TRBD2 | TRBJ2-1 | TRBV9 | CASSPMTSGGANEQFF | TGTGCCAGCAGCCCTATGACTAGCGGGGGGGCCAATGAGCAGTTCTTC
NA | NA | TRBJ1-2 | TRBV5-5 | CASSPGDHYGYTF | TGTGCCAGCAGCCCAGGGGATCACTATGGCTACACCTTC
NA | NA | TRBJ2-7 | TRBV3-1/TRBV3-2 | CASTGAAYEQYF | TGTGCCAGTACAGGTGCAGCCTACGAGCAGTACTTC
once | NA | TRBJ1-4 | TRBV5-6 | CASSREWGLEKLFF | TGTGCCAGCAGCCGGGAGTGGGGCCTTGAAAAACTGTTTTTT
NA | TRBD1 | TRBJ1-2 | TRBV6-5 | CASSYSIGTGDGYTF | TGTGCCAGCAGTTACTCTATCGGGACAGGGGATGGCTACACCTTC
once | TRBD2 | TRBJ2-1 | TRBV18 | CASSPILVAGGFSYNEQFF | TGTGCCAGCTCACCAATTTTGGTAGCGGGGGGATTCTCCTACAATGAGCAGTTCTTC
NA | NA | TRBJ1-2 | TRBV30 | CAWSVAGHRINYGYTF | TGTGCCTGGAGTGTAGCCGGACACCGGATTAACTATGGCTACACCTTC